This T cell receptor (beta chain) was identified in a study of CD8+ T cells in alopecia areata. Turning to the study itself: For treated patients, severity scores reflected the percentage of scalp area affected.

Details on this clone: Its antigen remains unknown.

Once RNA had been extracted, it was reverse transcribed into cDNA to act as the sequencing template. Clones were read by immunoSEQ multiplex PCR, and TCRdb kept only the in-frame ones, dropping some. Of more than 150,000 clones listed, about 60% are singletons. Findings of the study overall: In blood and scalp, many expanded lesional clones persisted during tofacitinib. Clarity of TCR sharing across patients fell short of that in mice, possibly HLA-related.

Treatment described: oral pan-JAK inhibitor, 5-10 mg twice daily. In alopecia areata patients, both lesional scalp punch biopsies and peripheral blood were collected. The sequences come from CD8+ T cells sorted from blood, collected at week 24, from a patient treated with tofacitinib. The clonotype originates from a human donor with alopecia areata.

DNA for the CDR3: TGCAGCGCGGATGCCTACAATGAGCAGTTCTTC. This sequence encodes CSADAYNEQFF. The chain links TRBV29-1 to TRBJ2-1; D gene ambiguous. The CDR3 runs 11 residues. Per the germline V gene, CDR1 is SQVTM and CDR2 is ANQGSEA. Trimming removed 7 bases from V and 2 bases from J, with 6 bases in between.